The 30 T cell receptor beta chains reported below all come from one sample, sequenced in a study of response to subunit inactivated influenza vaccine. TCRdb fed the RT-PCR reads into MiXCR, producing one record per CDR3 protein. The sample lists hundreds of thousands of distinct CDR3 sequences, 10% to 15% seen once, with roughly 10% in the top ten. The sample was PBMCs from blood, taken on the day of vaccination. Source of these receptors: a middle-aged man who received an inactivated influenza vaccine.

This clonotype was detected many times. This chain uses TRBV5-1 with TRBJ2-1; no reliable D call. The CDR3 runs 15 residues. Deletions cut 0 bases from V and 5 bases from J, with 12 bases between. Germline V gene sequence: CDR1 SGHRS, CDR2 YFSETQ. The CDR3 DNA follows: TGCGCCAGCAGCTTGGGTCCGGGTCTCGACAATGAGCAGTTCTTC. Protein: CASSLGPGLDNEQFF.

This clonotype has only a few counts. The rearrangement links TRBV24-1 to TRBJ2-1; 9 bases line up with TRBD1. CDR1 is KGHDR, CDR2 SFDVKD, per germline. The CDR3 has 18 residues. V lost 2 bases, J lost 0 bases, and 7 bases stayed unmatched. DNA for the CDR3: TGTGCCACCAGTGATTCCTTCCCGACAGGGGGCTCCTACAATGAGCAGTTCTTC. Translation gives CATSDSFPTGGSYNEQFF.

This clonotype was seen repeatedly, ten times or more. The chain is built from TRBV5-1 and TRBJ2-7; D unresolved. The CDR3 runs 17 residues. V was shortened by 3 bases and J by 1 base, with 20 bases between the two germline ends. From germline, CDR1 is SGHRS and CDR2 YFSETQ. Here the CDR3 DNA reads TGCGCCAGCAGCTCCCAGGTCGGTCAAGGGCCTTCCTACGAGCAGTACTTC. It translates to CASSSQVGQGPSYEQYF.

CDR3 bases: TGCAGTGCTAGCCCCGGGGGGGCGGGGACGCAGTATTTT. Residues: CSASPGGAGTQYF. V and J are TRBV20-1 and TRBJ2-3; 8 positions agree with TRBD2. V shed 3 bases, J shed 9 bases, and the junction held 8 bases outside the gene matches. The CDR3 is 13 amino acids. CDR1 DFQATT and CDR2 SNEGSKA come from the germline V gene (reference sequence).

Concerning this clonotype: One end of the junction varies from germline; a read error may be responsible. The V and J genes are TRBV20-1 and TRBJ2-6; D not certain. Per the germline V gene, CDR1 is DFQATT and CDR2 is SNEGSKA (reference sequence). The CDR3 is 14 residues long. The CDR3 DNA reads as TGCAGCGCTAGAATGGAGACTGAGGCCAACGTCCTGACTTTC. It codes for CSARMETEANVLTF.

V is TRBV29-1 and J is TRBJ2-1; D call uncertain. Germline CDR1 reads SQVTM; CDR2 reads ANQGSEA. CDR3 length: 13 amino acids. Trimming shortened V by 0 bases and J by 4 bases, and 7 bases separated the two germline ends. This chain's CDR3 is CSVEDRLYNEQFF. The CDR3, as DNA: TGCAGCGTTGAAGATAGACTGTACAATGAGCAGTTCTTC.

This sequence joins TRBV28 and TRBJ2-1; TRBD1 aligns across 7 bases. J lost 0 bases, V lost 6 bases, and 5 bases had no gene match. Looked up from germline, CDR1 is MDHEN and CDR2 is SYDVKM. The CDR3 has 15 residues. The CDR3 loop is CASREQGSSYNEQFF. The DNA of the CDR3 is TGTGCCAGCAGAGAACAGGGGAGCTCCTACAATGAGCAGTTCTTC.

V usage is TRBV4-3 and J usage is TRBJ2-2; 8 bases map to TRBD2. Germline CDR1 is LGHNA and CDR2 is YSLEER. CDR3 length equals 17 residues. The V and J ends lost 0 bases and 1 base, in that order; junction bases with no gene match: 4. CDR3 amino acids: CASSQDGLAGNTGELFF. CDR3 nucleotide sequence: TGCGCCAGCAGCCAAGATGGCCTAGCGGGGAACACCGGGGAGCTGTTTTTT.

V is TRBV6-2 or TRBV6-3 and J is TRBJ2-3; tentatively, D is TRBD1 (7 bases). CDR3 length: 16 residues. Germline values: CDR1 MNHEY, CDR2 SVGEGT. V was pared by 6 bases and J by 1 base, with 17 bases between. The CDR3 DNA sequence: TGTGCCAGCAGGACTTGGAGGGGGCAAGGCACAGATACGCAGTATTTT. Protein: CASRTWRGQGTDTQYF.

In its sample, this clonotype was seen a few times. The V and J genes are TRBV4-1 and TRBJ2-7; D perhaps matches TRBD1 (6 bases). The CDR3 loop spans 15 amino acids. The germline V gene encodes CDR1 MGHRA and CDR2 YSYEKL. Trimming pared 4 bases from V and 6 bases from J, leaving 19 bases between. CDR3 bases: TGCGCCAGCAGCCTGTCGGGGACAACGGATGCCGAGCAGTACTTC. It is translated as CASSLSGTTDAEQYF.

The chain carries TRBV20-1 and TRBJ1-2; 11 bases agree with TRBD1. This CDR3 contains 15 residues. The germline gives CDR1 DFQATT, CDR2 SNEGSKA (reference sequence). V was pared by 4 bases and J by 4 bases, with 8 bases of the junction left unmatched. The CDR3 loop reads CSANLGQGVIYGYTF. The DNA of the CDR3 is TGCAGTGCTAATTTGGGACAGGGGGTAATCTATGGCTACACCTTC.

This clonotype appeared a few times. V gene TRBV9 combines with J gene TRBJ1-4; no clear D gene. Germline CDR1 SGDLS, CDR2 YYNGEE. This CDR3 is 14 amino acids long. V was trimmed by 0 bases and J by 8 bases, leaving 11 bases between them. The CDR3 bases are TGTGCCAGCAGCGTAGGAGGGCCGGGAGAAAAACTGTTTTTT. Protein sequence: CASSVGGPGEKLFF.

This clonotype occurred a few times. The V and J genes are TRBV5-1 and TRBJ2-5; D call uncertain. CDR1 SGHRS and CDR2 YFSETQ come from the germline V gene. Trimming removed 7 bases from V and 2 bases from J, with 15 bases in between. The CDR3 extends over 14 amino acids. The CDR3 loop is CASYPAILQETQYF. CDR3 in DNA: TGCGCCAGCTACCCAGCAATCCTTCAAGAGACCCAGTACTTC.

This clonotype was observed a few times. The chain uses TRBV15 and TRBJ2-5; 11 bases are a match to TRBD1. CDR1 LNHNV and CDR2 YYDKDF come from the germline V gene (reference sequence). The CDR3 has 14 residues. The V gene end was trimmed by 3 bases and the J gene end by 9 bases; junction bases not matched to a gene: 6. The DNA of the CDR3 is TGTGCCACCAGCAGGGACAGGGGGCTGGAGGCCCAGTACTTC. It encodes CATSRDRGLEAQYF. Together with reference TRBV15 and TRBJ2-5, the CDR3 gives the full variable domain: DAMVIQNPRYQVTQFGKPVTLSCSQTLNHNVMYWYQQKSSQAPKLLFHYYDKDFNNEADTPDNFQSRRPNTSFCFLDIRSPGLGDTAMYLCATSRDRGLEAQYFGPGTRLLVL.

The gene calls are TRBV15 and TRBJ2-3, with TRBD2 matching over 12 bases. CDR1 is LNHNV, CDR2 YYDKDF, per germline (reference sequence). The V gene end was trimmed by 4 bases and the J gene end by 0 bases; junction bases not matched to a gene: 8. The CDR3 is 18 amino acids. CDR3 in amino acids: CATSTLAGGITSTDTQYF. The CDR3 coding sequence is TGTGCCACCAGCACTCTAGCGGGAGGGATAACTAGCACAGATACGCAGTATTTT.

The J gene is TRBJ2-7, the V gene TRBV7-9; 9 bases match TRBD1. Per germline, CDR1 SEHNR and CDR2 FQNEAQ (reference sequence). The CDR3 sequence is 14 residues long. V lost 3 bases and J lost 3; bases outside the gene matches: 3. In DNA, the CDR3 is TGTGCCAGCAGCTTCACGGACAGGGGCTACGAGCAGTACTTC. It yields the protein CASSFTDRGYEQYF.

A remark on this clonotype: A much larger clone lies one base from this, so it may be a read error. The chain links TRBV12-3 or TRBV12-4 to TRBJ2-3; no firm D call. V was cut by 6 bases and J by 4 bases, with 5 bases left in between. The CDR3 contains 11 residues. CDR3 DNA sequence: TGTGCCAGCAGGAACTCAGATACGCAGTATTTT. Protein sequence: CASRNSDTQYF.

There are a few counts of this clonotype. The rearrangement links TRBV7-9 to TRBJ2-7; the D is unclear. Looked up from germline, CDR1 is SEHNR and CDR2 is FQNEAQ (reference sequence). The CDR3 spans 12 residues. The V and J ends lost 5 bases and 7 bases respectively, with 12 bases between them. The CDR3: CASSRPYLEQYF. The CDR3 DNA sequence: TGTGCCAGCAGCCGCCCTTACCTGGAGCAGTACTTC.

The CDR3 loop is CASSNRGLSTDTQYF. CDR3 in DNA: TGTGCCAGCAGCAACAGGGGCCTCAGCACAGATACGCAGTATTTT. The chain recombines TRBV11-2 with TRBJ2-3; 7 bases are a match to TRBD1. V lost 5 bases to trimming and J lost 0 bases; unmatched junction nucleotides: 5. Germline CDR1 and CDR2: SGHAT and FQNNGV. The CDR3 is 15 residues long.

This chain connects TRBV5-1 to TRBJ2-3; the D gene is possibly TRBD1 (6 bases). The length of the CDR3 is 16 residues. Germline CDR1 reads SGHRS; CDR2 reads YFSETQ. V was pared by 3 bases and J by 3 bases, with 17 bases between. In nucleotides, the CDR3 is TGCGCCAGCAGCTCCAGGGGCGGATCCCGTACAGATACGCAGTATTTT. Protein sequence: CASSSRGGSRTDTQYF.

This clonotype was counted at least ten times. The gene calls are TRBV4-3 and TRBJ1-2, with D hard to call. Per the germline V gene, CDR1 is LGHNA and CDR2 is YSLEER. The CDR3 is 14 amino acids. V was trimmed by 4 bases and J by 7 bases, leaving 16 bases between them. The CDR3 nucleotides read TGCGCCAGCAGCCCTCAACACCGGTATGGTGGCTACACCTTC. Its translation: CASSPQHRYGGYTF.

This clonotype was recorded a few times. The chain combines TRBV5-1 with TRBJ1-1; D uncertain. From germline, CDR1 is SGHRS and CDR2 YFSETQ. This CDR3 is 12 amino acids long. With 2 bases removed from V and 6 bases from J, the gap between germline ends came to 8 bases. CDR3 sequence reads: CASSLDFAEAFF. The CDR3 DNA sequence: TGCGCCAGCAGCTTAGATTTCGCTGAAGCTTTCTTT.

The genes are TRBV7-2 and TRBJ2-1, with 8 bases matching TRBD2. V was clipped by 4 bases and J by 7 bases; unmatched bases: 12. The CDR3 length is 16 residues. Germline CDR1 SGHTA, CDR2 FQGNSA. CDR3 in DNA: TGTGCCAGCAGCTCTACCGGGACTAGTCGTGGGAATGAGCAGTTCTTC. It codes for CASSSTGTSRGNEQFF.

This CDR3 reads CASSALQGATQYF. The CDR3 DNA reads as TGTGCCAGCAGCGCACTACAGGGCGCTACGCAGTATTTT. The genes are TRBV7-2 and TRBJ2-3, with D possibly being TRBD1 (6 bases). V was pared by 5 bases and J by 8 bases, with 14 bases between. The length of the CDR3 is 13 residues. Per germline, CDR1 SGHTA and CDR2 FQGNSA.

This clonotype was found a few times. This rearrangement joins TRBV7-9 to TRBJ2-3; D assignment may be TRBD1 or TRBD2 (5 bases each). With 10 bases removed from V and 1 base from J, the gap between germline ends came to 12 bases. Germline CDR1 is SEHNR and CDR2 is FQNEAQ (reference sequence). The CDR3 is made up of 13 amino acids. In nucleotides, the CDR3 is TGTGCCACCTCATTGGGGGGCACAGATACGCAGTATTTT. Protein sequence: CATSLGGTDTQYF.

This clonotype was seen ten or more times. The genes are TRBV4-2 and TRBJ2-1; 7 bases line up with TRBD2. The CDR3 spans 15 residues. Germline V gives CDR1 LGHNA, CDR2 YNFKEQ. V gave up 4 bases and J gave up 3 bases; unmatched junction bases: 6. This CDR3 reads CASSRPGGSYNEQFF. The CDR3 DNA is TGTGCCAGCAGCCGACCCGGGGGGAGCTACAATGAGCAGTTCTTC.

This clonotype was counted only a few times. This chain connects TRBV12-3 or TRBV12-4 to TRBJ2-3, with D unclear. The CDR3 is 11 amino acids. The V and J ends lost 6 bases and 5 bases respectively, with 6 bases between them. In DNA form, the CDR3 reads TGTGCCAGCAGCACCCGAGATACGCAGTATTTT. Translation: CASSTRDTQYF.

The V and J genes are TRBV18 and TRBJ2-3; no reliable D call. CDR3 length: 14 residues. The V gene lost 0 bases and the J gene lost 4 bases, with 8 bases spanning the gap. CDR1 is KGHSH and CDR2 is LQKENI in the germline V gene. CDR3 sequence: CASSPPQDPDTQYF. Here the CDR3 DNA reads TGTGCCAGCTCACCACCGCAGGATCCAGATACGCAGTATTTT.

V is TRBV28 and J is TRBJ2-1; 7 bases map to TRBD2. The CDR3 extends over 16 amino acids. The V and J ends lost 7 bases and 3 bases, in that order; junction bases with no gene match: 12. From germline, CDR1 is MDHEN and CDR2 SYDVKM. The CDR3 here is CASNLGGGLFYNEQFF. The CDR3 DNA follows: TGTGCCAGCAACCTGGGGGGGGGACTATTCTACAATGAGCAGTTCTTC. Full variable domain (outside the CDR3, taken from reference TRBV28 and TRBJ2-1): DVKVTQSSRYLVKRTGEKVFLECVQDMDHENMFWYRQDPGLGLRLIYFSYDVKMKEKGDIPEGYSVSREKKERFSLILESASTNQTSMYLCASNLGGGLFYNEQFFGPGTRLTVL.

Ten or more counts support this clonotype. The chain recombines TRBV12-3 or TRBV12-4 with TRBJ2-5; D remains unclear. V was cut by 4 bases and J by 6 bases, with 12 bases left in between. The CDR3 has 13 residues. The CDR3 DNA is TGTGCCAGCAGTTCGGGCAGCCGGAAGACCCAGTACTTC. Protein sequence: CASSSGSRKTQYF.